This T cell receptor beta chain comes out of a study of STAT5B mutations in CD4+ large granular lymphocyte leukemia. The J segment lost 8 bases and the V segment lost 1 base, leaving 6 bases of the junction unmatched. The CDR3 is made up of 15 amino acids. CDR1 and CDR2 (germline): SGHTA, FQGNSA. Worth noting for this clone: The antigen is undetermined.

The assay was immunoSEQ multiplex PCR, and TCRdb's table has in-frame clones only and misses some. The sample records fewer than 50,000 clones, 80% to 85% being singletons. Study results and caveats: Top patient clones used TRBV06 genes more often: 8/27 versus 2/35 in controls. Around 25% of private leukemic clonotypes occurred rarely in other patients' non-leukemic repertoires.

The receptor's source is a human donor in good health. The chain links TRBV7-2 to TRBJ1-2; 11 positions agree with TRBD1. Material: CD4+ T cells from blood buffy coats. The CDR3 is CASSLGRTGGRGYTF. The CDR3, as DNA: TGTGCCAGCAGCTTAGGCCGGACAGGGGGCCGCGGCTACACCTTC.